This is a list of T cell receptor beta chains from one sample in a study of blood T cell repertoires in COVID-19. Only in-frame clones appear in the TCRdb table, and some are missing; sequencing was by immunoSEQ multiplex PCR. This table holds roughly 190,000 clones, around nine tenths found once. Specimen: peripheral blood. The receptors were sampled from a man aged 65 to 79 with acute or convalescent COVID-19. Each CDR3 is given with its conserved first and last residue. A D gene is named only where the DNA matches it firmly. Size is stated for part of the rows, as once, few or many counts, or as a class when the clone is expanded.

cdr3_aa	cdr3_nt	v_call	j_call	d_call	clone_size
CASSLGGGEAFF	TGTGCCAGCAGCTTAGGAGGAGGGGAAGCTTTCTTT	TRBV7-9	TRBJ1-1	NA	NA
CSVHGSGNEQFF	TGCAGCGTTCACGGCTCCGGGAATGAGCAGTTCTTC	TRBV29-1	TRBJ2-1	NA	NA
CALLGTRDYEQYF	TGTGCCCTCCTCGGGACTAGAGATTACGAGCAGTACTTC	TRBV24-1	TRBJ2-7	TRBD2	NA
CASSWGGGVFRSPLHF	TGTGCCAGCAGCTGGGGAGGGGGGGTTTTTCGTTCACCCCTCCACTTT	TRBV5-4	TRBJ1-6	NA	NA
CASSLAGSSYNEQFF	TGTGCCAGCAGCTTAGCGGGGAGCTCCTACAATGAGCAGTTCTTC	TRBV7-2	TRBJ2-1	NA	once
CASSSVIFSPLHF	TGTGCCAGCAGTTCCGTAATTTTTTCACCCCTCCACTTT	TRBV28	TRBJ1-6	NA	NA
CASGKFGQGRAGELFF	TGCGCCAGCGGCAAATTCGGACAGGGTCGGGCCGGGGAGCTGTTTTTT	TRBV4-1	TRBJ2-2	TRBD1	NA
CASSLVGQGGTEAFF	TGTGCCAGCAGCTTGGTTGGACAGGGGGGCACTGAAGCTTTCTTT	TRBV5-6	TRBJ1-1	TRBD1	NA
CASSRDRVSGNTIYF	TGTGCCAGCAGCCGGGACAGGGTCTCTGGAAACACCATATATTTT	TRBV4-2	TRBJ1-3	TRBD1	few
CASSKLAGGSGTDTQYF	TGTGCCAGTAGTAAGCTAGCAGGCGGGAGTGGTACAGATACGCAGTATTTT	TRBV19	TRBJ2-3	TRBD2	NA
CASSLSGIESYEQYF	TGTGCCAGCAGCCTTAGCGGGATTGAGTCCTACGAGCAGTACTTC	TRBV6-5	TRBJ2-7	TRBD2	NA
CASSRAGGADTQYF	TGTGCCAGCAGCCGGGCTGGGGGGGCAGATACGCAGTATTTT	TRBV9	TRBJ2-3	TRBD2	NA
CASSERRENTIYF	TGTGCCAGCAGCGAAAGGAGGGAAAACACCATATATTTT	TRBV14	TRBJ1-3	NA	NA
CASRRASGVYNEQFF	TGTGCCAGCAGGAGGGCTAGCGGGGTGTACAATGAGCAGTTCTTC	TRBV6-5	TRBJ2-1	TRBD2	once
CASSSIDRGNGYTF	TGTGCCAGCAGCTCGATTGACAGGGGGAATGGCTACACCTTC	TRBV7-2	TRBJ1-2	TRBD1	few
CASTRVDNEQFF	TGTGCCAGCACTAGAGTGGACAATGAGCAGTTCTTC	TRBV6-5	TRBJ2-1	NA	NA
CASSLASGGINEQFF	TGTGCCAGCAGCCTTGCTAGCGGGGGTATCAATGAGCAGTTCTTC	TRBV7-2	TRBJ2-1	TRBD2	NA
CASSQDRGSGNEQFF	TGCGCCAGCAGCCAAGATCGGGGATCGGGCAATGAGCAGTTCTTC	TRBV4-3	TRBJ2-1	NA	NA
CASSLEGTGRGAFF	TGTGCCAGCAGTTTAGAGGGGACAGGGAGGGGAGCTTTCTTT	TRBV28	TRBJ1-1	TRBD1	few
CASSPSATNEKLFF	TGTGCCAGCAGCCCCTCGGCAACTAATGAAAAACTGTTTTTT	TRBV3-1/TRBV3-2	TRBJ1-4	NA	NA
CASRDRVYEQYF	TGTGCCAGCAGGGACAGGGTCTACGAGCAGTACTTC	TRBV2	TRBJ2-7	TRBD1	NA
CASSPKGTGISSYEQYF	TGTGCCAGCAGCCCTAAGGGTACAGGGATTAGCTCCTACGAGCAGTACTTC	TRBV5-4	TRBJ2-7	NA	NA
CASSIELAYAGTQYF	TGTGCCAGTAGTATAGAGCTAGCGTACGCAGGGACCCAGTACTTC	TRBV19	TRBJ2-5	NA	NA
CASSPGQHQPQHF	TGTGCCAGCAGTCCGGGACAGCATCAGCCCCAGCATTTT	TRBV5-4	TRBJ1-5	TRBD1	NA
CASSYLSATNTGELFF	TGTGCCAGCAGTTATCTCAGCGCAACGAACACCGGGGAGCTGTTTTTT	TRBV6-2/TRBV6-3	TRBJ2-2	NA	NA
CASSVARVNEQFF	TGTGCCAGCAGCGTAGCCAGGGTAAACGAGCAGTTCTTC	TRBV9	TRBJ2-1	NA	NA
CASSWGGVAGNEQYF	TGCGCCAGCAGCTGGGGTGGGGTAGCGGGGAACGAGCAGTACTTC	TRBV5-1	TRBJ2-7	TRBD2	NA
CASGLPHYPPRVSSYNEQFF	TGTGCTAGTGGTTTGCCCCACTACCCTCCGAGGGTTAGCTCCTACAATGAGCAGTTCTTC	TRBV12-5	TRBJ2-1	NA	few
CASSPGGDGHTGELFF	TGTGCCAGCAGCCCAGGGGGCGACGGACACACCGGGGAGCTGTTTTTT	TRBV5-4	TRBJ2-2	TRBD1	NA
CASSLVGQHNQPQHF	TGTGCCAGCAGCTTAGTTGGACAGCATAATCAGCCCCAGCATTTT	TRBV7-8	TRBJ1-5	NA	once
CASSLVREGEQYF	TGTGCCAGCAGCTTAGTCAGGGAAGGGGAGCAGTACTTC	TRBV7-9	TRBJ2-7	NA	NA
CASSFRARYTDTQYF	TGTGCCAGCAGTTTCAGGGCGAGGTACACAGATACGCAGTATTTT	TRBV27	TRBJ2-3	NA	NA
CASRDRLYPYGYTF	TGTGCCAGCAGGGATCGACTTTATCCCTATGGCTACACCTTC	TRBV6-5	TRBJ1-2	NA	NA
CASSIEAGRNQPQHF	TGTGCCAGTAGTATAGAGGCAGGGAGGAATCAGCCCCAGCATTTT	TRBV19	TRBJ1-5	NA	NA
CASSFKGGETQYF	TGCGCCAGCAGCTTCAAGGGAGGAGAGACCCAGTACTTC	TRBV5-1	TRBJ2-5	NA	NA
CASSLSGSAYNEQFF	TGTGCCAGCAGCCTGAGCGGCAGTGCCTACAATGAGCAGTTCTTC	TRBV5-4	TRBJ2-1	NA	NA
CASSQGQGSTEAFF	TGTGCCAGCAGCCAGGGACAGGGGTCCACTGAAGCTTTCTTT	TRBV5-4	TRBJ1-1	TRBD1	NA
CASSSTGVGNIQYF	TGTGCCAGCAGCTCTACGGGAGTTGGAAACATTCAGTACTTC	TRBV3-1/TRBV3-2	TRBJ2-4	NA	NA
CASSQDARDSTFLPNYGYTF	TGTGCCAGCAGCCAAGACGCCCGGGACAGCACCTTTCTCCCCAACTATGGCTACACCTTC	TRBV3-1/TRBV3-2	TRBJ1-2	TRBD1	NA
CASSFFAEAEAFF	TGCGCCAGCAGCTTCTTCGCGGAGGCTGAAGCTTTCTTT	TRBV5-1	TRBJ1-1	NA	NA
CSVAPRLAGDNEQFF	TGCAGCGTCGCCCCTCGACTAGCGGGTGACAATGAGCAGTTCTTC	TRBV29-1	TRBJ2-1	TRBD2	NA
CASSPSWADSYEQYF	TGTGCCAGCAGCCCATCCTGGGCAGATTCCTACGAGCAGTACTTC	TRBV5-4	TRBJ2-7	NA	NA
CASSSPPGARNEQFF	TGTGCCAGCAGCAGTCCCCCGGGAGCGAGGAATGAGCAGTTCTTC	TRBV25-1	TRBJ2-1	NA	NA
CASSIDPPYNEQFF	TGTGCCAGTAGTATAGATCCCCCTTACAATGAGCAGTTCTTC	TRBV19	TRBJ2-1	NA	NA
CASRRDKGDGYLLNYGYTF	TGCGCCAGCAGGAGGGATAAGGGGGACGGATACCTCCTTAACTATGGCTACACCTTC	TRBV4-3	TRBJ1-2	NA	NA
CASSQVPGTDDSGANVLTF	TGTGCCAGCAGCCAAGTGCCCGGGACAGACGACTCTGGGGCCAACGTCCTGACTTTC	TRBV3-1/TRBV3-2	TRBJ2-6	TRBD1	NA